This T cell receptor beta chain was documented in a study of OX40 agonist ivuxolimab in advanced cancers. Study-wide background: Treatment of patients was with ivuxolimab, an agonistic anti-OX40 (CD134) antibody. Ivuxolimab was administered intravenously to patients at 0.01 to 10 mg/kg every 2 weeks. Overall study findings and caveats: There was clonal expansion of CD4+ and CD8+ blood T cells by week 6 at 0.1 to 3.0 mg/kg.

This table comes from immunoSEQ multiplex PCR, and its TCRdb copy is limited to in-frame clones, with some not included. The table shows approximately 39,000 clones, with approximately 78% occurring only once. The CDR3 totals 14 residues. Trimming stripped 6 bases from V and 0 bases from J, with 6 bases between. Germline CDR1 reads ENHRY; CDR2 reads SYGVKD. This clone has a handful of counts. Its antigen is currently unknown. Individuals having autoimmune disease history or systemic immunosuppression were not enrolled. The starting material was CD4+ or CD8+ T cells sorted from blood, obtained in a trial of the OX40 agonist ivuxolimab. The receptor was derived from an adult with an advanced solid tumor such as melanoma, head and neck, liver or kidney cancer. The gene calls are TRBV10-3 and TRBJ2-6; D possibly corresponds to TRBD1 (5 bases). As DNA, the CDR3 is TGTGCCATCAGGACAGCCTCTGGGGCCAACGTCCTGACTTTC. Protein: CAIRTASGANVLTF.